A selection of T cell receptor beta chains follows, all from one sample in a study of T cell repertoires in cytomegalovirus infection. MiXCR, run by TCRdb on the reads, gives a single entry per CDR3 protein. The sample comprises 400,000 to 550,000 distinct CDR3 sequences, over 9% of which are singletons, and roughly a tenth rests with the top ten. The sequencing sample was made of PBMCs. Receptors were obtained from a human donor in good health (CMV status not recorded). Some clones in this sample may be carry-over from other donors' samples. CDR3s leave out the opening cysteine and the closing phenylalanine or tryptophan.

>TRBV18|TRBJ1-4
ASQEHPTNEKLF
>TRBV6-5|TRBJ2-7
ASSYLEGSYEQY
>TRBV6-1|TRBJ2-7
ASSTPRKGGAYEQY
>TRBV7-8|TRBJ1-1
ASSLNEGWGTEAF
>TRBV12-3/TRBV12-4|TRBJ1-2
ASSFEGWDYGYT
>TRBV19|TRBJ1-5
ASSIRDRGQPQH
>TRBV2|TRBJ2-7
ASRPENYEQY
>TRBV12-3/TRBV12-4|TRBJ1-2
ASSTHLTGAGYT
>TRBV6-2/TRBV6-3|TRBJ1-5
ASSGSSFNQPQH
>TRBV18|TRBJ2-1
ASSPSGRGDNEQF
>TRBV9|TRBJ1-3
ASTSRGPGNTIY
>TRBV12-3/TRBV12-4|TRBJ2-5
ASSFRPRETQY
>TRBV2|TRBJ2-7
ASSEAGNLYEQY
>TRBV12-3/TRBV12-4|TRBJ2-1
ASSFVGDEQF
>TRBV3-1|TRBJ1-2
ASSQGQAPNYGYT
>TRBV11-2|TRBJ2-1
ASSTRGGERGGGAYNEQF
>TRBV11-2|TRBJ2-7
ASSLGLSASGNYEQY
>TRBV7-2|TRBJ2-3
ASRRGGATDTQY
>TRBV7-9|TRBJ2-5
ASSPGSRIGETQY
>TRBV2|TRBJ2-5
ASRTGITQY
>TRBV7-6|TRBJ2-1
ASSSTSGYEQF
>TRBV20-1|TRBJ1-6
SVETQNSPLH
>TRBV6-5|TRBJ2-5
ASSPTSGGFQETQY
>TRBV20-1|TRBJ2-2
SAIGSGRWRTGELF
>TRBV29-1|TRBJ1-2
SVEVVAGGYGYT
>TRBV7-2|TRBJ2-7
ASSLRGVEEQY
>TRBV7-2|TRBJ2-1
ASSSPSGRAVLDEQF
>TRBV6-5|TRBJ2-2
ASSPRAGGNTGELF
>TRBV7-9|TRBJ2-2
ASSFDGELF
>TRBV12-3/TRBV12-4|TRBJ2-5
ASSAQGETQY
>TRBV19|TRBJ2-2
ASSKFSATNTGELF
>TRBV5-1|TRBJ1-5
ASSLKDGDQPQH
>TRBV7-2|TRBJ2-1
ASTPDRVNYNEQF
>TRBV29-1|TRBJ1-2
SVERSGNGYT
>TRBV11-3|TRBJ2-1
ASSLDRSGGGLYNEQF
>TRBV19|TRBJ2-1
ASSREAVSYNEQF
>TRBV28|TRBJ2-5
ASSLQGVQTQY
>TRBV7-3|TRBJ2-2
ASSFRGAGELF
>TRBV7-2|TRBJ2-1
ASSRSSGGAYNEQF
>TRBV11-3|TRBJ2-1
ASSLVSGSNEQF